This is a list of T cell receptor beta chains from one sample in a study of T cell responses to AZD1222 COVID-19 vaccine. The protocol was immunoSEQ multiplex PCR, while the TCRdb copy is restricted to in-frame clones and leaves out a portion. The sample includes around 110,000 clones, around 92% seen only once; the top ten take about 3%. The sequencing used peripheral blood, collected on day 0 of AZD1222 vaccination. The receptors shown here come from an adult in good health. Both conserved end residues are part of each CDR3. A D gene is named only where the DNA matches it firmly. Clone size is shown for a subset of rows, as once, few, many or a class of expanded clone.

>.|TRBV30|TRBJ2-2|.
TGTGCCTGGAACCCGACAGTCTGGGACGGGGAGCTGTTTTTT
CAWNPTVWDGELFF
>.|TRBV5-1|TRBJ1-1|.
TGCGCCAGCAGCGACCGGGGAGACACTGAAGCTTTCTTT
CASSDRGDTEAFF
>.|TRBV6-5|TRBJ2-2|.
TGTGCCAGCAGTTACTCGATCGGGGAGCTGTTTTTT
CASSYSIGELFF
>.|TRBV24-1|TRBJ2-3|.
TGTGCCACCAGTGCCTCCGACAACCCCACAGATACGCAGTATTTT
CATSASDNPTDTQYF
>.|TRBV27|TRBJ1-2|.
TGTGCCAGCAGTTTCATCAGTGCGGGGAGAGGCTACACCTTC
CASSFISAGRGYTF
>.|TRBV10-3|TRBJ1-2|TRBD1
TGTGCCATCAGTCACGGACAGGGAGAAAATAACCTTAACTATGGCTACACCTTC
CAISHGQGENNLNYGYTF
>.|TRBV28|TRBJ1-1|.
TGTGCCAGCAGTTTGGGTAGGCAAGCTTTCTTT
CASSLGRQAFF
>.|TRBV27|TRBJ2-1|TRBD2
TGTGCCAGCAGTTTTTCCCAAGCGGGGAGCTCCTACAATGAGCAGTTCTTC
CASSFSQAGSSYNEQFF
>.|TRBV12-3/TRBV12-4|TRBJ2-1|.
TGTGCCGATAGGAGTAGCTCTGGGAATGAGCAGTTCTTC
CADRSSSGNEQFF
>.|TRBV19|TRBJ1-2|.
TGTGCCAGTAGTCCGGGAGGTCTCGATGGCTACACCTTC
CASSPGGLDGYTF
>once|TRBV11-3|TRBJ1-2|TRBD1
TGTGCCAGCAGCTTAGAAGGGGGCGCGAACGATGGCTACACCTTC
CASSLEGGANDGYTF
>.|TRBV7-8|TRBJ1-5|.
TGTGCCAGCAGCCCTGCGGGTTCCATTCAGCCCCAGCATTTT
CASSPAGSIQPQHF
>.|TRBV3-1/TRBV3-2|TRBJ2-3|TRBD1
TGTGCCAGCAGCCAAGACAGGGGGGATACGCAGTATTTT
CASSQDRGDTQYF
>once|TRBV5-1|TRBJ1-2|.
TGCGCCAGCAGCTTGTTGGATGCCTATGGCTACACCTTC
CASSLLDAYGYTF
>.|TRBV10-3|TRBJ2-1|.
TGTGCCATCAGTGTCTCAGCGGGCGATTCCTACAATGAGCAGTTCTTC
CAISVSAGDSYNEQFF
>.|TRBV27|TRBJ1-6|.
TGTGCCAGCAGTCTACCCAGGGGAGGTTCACCCCTCCACTTT
CASSLPRGGSPLHF
>.|TRBV7-8|TRBJ1-4|.
TGTGCCAGCAGCTTAGGCGGGGGACCTAATGAAAAACTGTTTTTT
CASSLGGGPNEKLFF
>once|TRBV6-5|TRBJ1-1|.
TGTGCCAGCAGTTACACGCAGAACACTGAAGCTTTCTTT
CASSYTQNTEAFF
>.|TRBV12-3/TRBV12-4|TRBJ2-2|.
TGTGCCATTCCGGGACGCTTCACCGGGGAGCTGTTTTTT
CAIPGRFTGELFF
>.|TRBV30|TRBJ2-7|.
TGTGCCTGCCTCGGTATCTACGAGCAGTACTTC
CACLGIYEQYF